The 21 T cell receptor beta chains given below trace back to one sample, sequenced in a study of Tregs in tolerant kidney transplant recipients (dated by TCRdb to between 2018 and 2020). Receptors were amplified or captured by the immunoSEQ multiplex PCR assay. TCRdb obtained this table from immuneACCESS and retained in-frame rearrangements with V and J assigned. These tables miss some clones; where compared with another copy, unresolved V genes account for less than half of the shortfall, and the remainder is unexplained. The sample table contains thousands of clones; only one count was recorded for nearly 35% of them. The top ten hold 5.5% to 7% of the sample. The sample's time point label is to be understood as: blood sample drawn before combined kidney and bone marrow transplant. For bulk CFSE mixed lymphocyte reactions, CFSE-labeled recipient PBMCs were cocultured for 6 days with irradiated donor PBMCs, after which the cells were stained for CD3/CD4/CD8 and FACS-sorted.

These TCRs are of unknown antigen specificity. The material sequenced was CD8+ T cells from blood cultured with allogeneic cells, taken before the transplant. Receptor source: a human patient who received a combined kidney and bone marrow transplant.

By share of the sample, this clone is medium-sized. The gene calls are TRBV6-5 and TRBJ2-7; D gene uncertain. Per the germline V gene, CDR1 is MNHEY and CDR2 is SVGAGI. V lost 4 bases and J 3 bases, leaving 4 bases between the germline ends. The CDR3 extends over 11 amino acids. CDR3 DNA: TGTGCCAGCAGTTCCCTCTACGAGCAGTACTTC. This sequence encodes CASSSLYEQYF.

V gene TRBV30 combines with J gene TRBJ2-2; 8 nucleotides align to TRBD1. Germline CDR1 is GTSNPN and CDR2 is SVGIG (reference sequence). This CDR3 has 13 amino acids. V lost 6 bases to trimming and J lost 6 bases; unmatched junction nucleotides: 6. CDR3 amino acids: CACQGALAGELFF. CDR3 in DNA: TGTGCCTGTCAGGGGGCGCTGGCCGGGGAGCTGTTTTTT.

By share, this clone ranks as medium-sized. The junction differs from germline at one of its ends, possibly a read error. This chain links TRBV28 with TRBJ2-3; TRBD1 matches at 9 bases. The germline CDR1 and CDR2 sequences are MDHEN and SYDVKM. The CDR3 spans 13 residues. This chain's CDR3 is CASSTTGGDWVDF. The CDR3 nucleotides are TGTGCCAGCAGCACGACAGGGGGAGATTGGGTGGATTTT.

V gene TRBV5-5 combines with J gene TRBJ2-7; D call uncertain. V dropped 2 bases and J dropped 0 bases, with 12 bases sitting between them. CDR3 size: 15 residues. CDR1 and CDR2 (germline): SGHKS, YYEKEE (reference sequence). In nucleotides, the CDR3 is TGTGCCAGCAGCTTTGTATATTACGGCTCCTACGAGCAGTACTTC. It yields the protein CASSFVYYGSYEQYF.

This clone was observed a handful of times. CDR3 residues: CASSWDSGSYEQYF. For the CDR3, the DNA is TGTGCCAGCAGCTGGGACAGCGGTTCCTACGAGCAGTACTTC. V is TRBV7-2 and J is TRBJ2-7; TRBD1 matches at 7 bases. Trimming cost V 4 bases and J 1 base; bases outside gene matches: 4. Germline CDR1 is SGHTA and CDR2 is FQGNSA. The CDR3 loop spans 14 amino acids.

This chain connects TRBV21-1 to TRBJ1-1; the table gives TRBD1 as D, unverified against the DNA. TRBV21-1 is tagged as a pseudogene. The CDR3 runs 14 residues. The CDR3 nucleotides read TGTGCCAGCAGCAATATAAGGGGGCCCACTGAAGCTTTCTTT. This gives the protein CASSNIRGPTEAFF.

The chain employs TRBV7-2 and TRBJ2-5, with TRBD2 identical over 7 bases. Germline V gives CDR1 SGHTA, CDR2 FQGNSA. V shed 5 bases and J 3 bases; nucleotides not matched to a gene: 15. This CDR3 contains 17 residues. The CDR3 DNA reads as TGTGCCAGCAGCGCCTGGGGATTGAGCGGGACGGAAGAGACCCAGTACTTC. It is translated as CASSAWGLSGTEETQYF.

This clone was seen only a few times. The chain combines TRBV29-1 with TRBJ1-1; 7 bases agree with TRBD1. From germline, CDR1 is SQVTM and CDR2 ANQGSEA. V lost 4 bases to trimming and J lost 4 bases; unmatched junction nucleotides: 12. The CDR3 is made up of 15 amino acids. The CDR3 DNA reads TGCAGCGTTGTAAGGGGGCTGAACTGGGGCACTGAAGCTTTCTTT. This sequence encodes CSVVRGLNWGTEAFF.

This chain joins TRBV29-1 and TRBJ2-2; D is unresolved. This CDR3 spans 12 amino acids. The germline V gene encodes CDR1 SQVTM and CDR2 ANQGSEA. The ends were cut back, 5 bases at V and 0 bases at J, with 4 bases in the middle. As DNA, the CDR3 is TGCAGCGTTAGAGCGAACACCGGGGAGCTGTTTTTT. Translated: CSVRANTGELFF.

The chain uses TRBV11-2 and TRBJ1-2; tentative D call: TRBD1 (6 bases). V dropped 4 bases and J dropped 0 bases, with 18 bases sitting between them. Germline CDR1 reads SGHAT; CDR2 reads FQNNGV. The length of the CDR3 is 17 residues. The chain's CDR3 is CASSSTGLQTTNYGYTF. The CDR3 DNA sequence: TGTGCCAGCAGCTCCACAGGGTTACAAACTACTAACTATGGCTACACCTTC.

The CDR3 DNA sequence: TGTGCCAGCGACTTTTCCTACGAGCAGTACTTC. It is translated as CASDFSYEQYF. J is TRBJ2-7 and V is TRBV11-2; unclear D gene. This CDR3 is 11 amino acids long. V gave up 8 bases and J gave up 1 base, with 6 bases separating them. CDR1 is SGHAT and CDR2 is FQNNGV in the germline V gene.

V gene TRBV7-6 combines with J gene TRBJ2-3; D might be TRBD2 (7 bases). V was shortened by 4 bases and J by 5 bases, with 13 bases between the two germline ends. Germline CDR1 SGHVS, CDR2 FNYEAQ. The CDR3 runs to 14 residues. The CDR3 bases are TGTGCCAGCAGCTACCTGGGGGGGCAAGATACGCAGTATTTT. Translation: CASSYLGGQDTQYF.

The chain links TRBV12-5 to TRBJ2-1; tentative D call: TRBD2 (7 bases). CDR3 length: 17 residues. Germline V CDR1 and CDR2: LGHNT, FRNRAP. Trimming left V 6 bases short and J 2 bases short, with 20 bases between. The CDR3 loop reads CASGPKGGPGPYNEQFF. For the CDR3, the DNA is TGTGCTAGTGGGCCCAAGGGGGGGCCAGGCCCCTACAATGAGCAGTTCTTC.

The chain uses TRBV5-1 and TRBJ2-2, with 8 bases fitting TRBD1. Germline lookup yields CDR1 SGHRS and CDR2 YFSETQ. V gave up 3 bases and J gave up 1 base; unmatched junction bases: 8. The CDR3 totals 17 residues. The CDR3 DNA reads TGCGCCAGCAGCTGGGTTCCGGGACAGGTGAACACCGGGGAGCTGTTTTTT. The encoded protein is CASSWVPGQVNTGELFF.

The V gene is TRBV23-1, the J gene TRBJ2-7; no firm D call. TRBV23-1 is sorted into the ORF group, with uncertain function. V gave up 6 bases and J gave up 2 bases, with 14 bases separating them. The CDR3 runs to 14 residues. In DNA form, the CDR3 reads TGCGCCAGCAGCCAAGTAACAGCTACCTACGAGCAGTACTTC. This sequence encodes CASSQVTATYEQYF.

This chain joins TRBV11-1 and TRBJ1-2; no reliable D call. Trimming cost V 5 bases and J 3 bases, with 16 bases left between them. In germline, CDR1 is SGHAT, CDR2 FQDESV (reference sequence). The CDR3 is made up of 15 amino acids. This chain's CDR3 is CASSPAGSPYYGYTF. CDR3 nucleotides: TGTGCCAGCAGCCCGGCGGGTTCCCCCTACTATGGCTACACCTTC.

This clone was seen more than once but under ten times. The chain combines TRBV28 with TRBJ1-3, with D perhaps TRBD1 (5 bases). CDR1 is MDHEN and CDR2 is SYDVKM in the germline V gene. There are 16 residues in the CDR3. With 5 bases removed from V and 2 bases from J, the gap between germline ends came to 16 bases. CDR3 sequence: CASSPRPGETGNTIYF. CDR3 DNA: TGTGCCAGCAGTCCCCGCCCGGGGGAAACTGGAAACACCATATATTTT.

This clone showed up just a few times. The chain links TRBV4-3 to TRBJ2-7, with unresolved D. This CDR3 is 14 amino acids long. With 1 base removed from V and 3 bases from J, the gap between germline ends came to 10 bases. Germline CDR1 LGHNA, CDR2 YSLEER. The CDR3 nucleotides are TGCGCCAGCAGCCAAGGTGACGCGGACTACGAGCAGTACTTC. Translated, it gives CASSQGDADYEQYF.

By sample fraction, this clone is medium-sized. V and J are TRBV19 and TRBJ2-7; 10 nucleotides match TRBD1. V lost 4 bases and J lost 3; bases outside the gene matches: 3. Germline V gene data show CDR1 as LNHDA and CDR2 as SQIVND (reference sequence). The CDR3 runs to 14 residues. In DNA, the CDR3 is TGTGCCAGTAGTAGACAGGGGGCGGACTACGAGCAGTACTTC. Protein: CASSRQGADYEQYF.

This clone has more than one count but fewer than ten. V is TRBV21-1 and J is TRBJ2-1; the DNA was not compared with TRBD2, the D call given in the table. TRBV21-1 is designated a pseudogene. This CDR3 comprises 13 residues. This CDR3 is CAKNKDSRNEQFF. DNA of the CDR3: TGTGCCAAGAACAAGGATAGCCGCAATGAGCAGTTCTTC.

This clone occurred a few times. V and J are TRBV27 and TRBJ2-1, with D possibly being TRBD2 (6 bases). V was cut by 3 bases and J by 0 bases, with 18 bases left in between. Germline CDR1 and CDR2: MNHEY and SMNVEV (reference sequence). This CDR3 region has 18 residues. DNA for the CDR3: TGTGCCAGCAGTTTTCTAACGGGAGACGGACCCTCCTACAATGAGCAGTTCTTC. It codes for CASSFLTGDGPSYNEQFF.